This TCR beta chain derives from a study of monozygotic twins with cystic fibrosis. Per germline, CDR1 SGHDT and CDR2 YYEEEE. Trimming left V 6 bases short and J 8 bases short, with 26 bases between. The CDR3 totals 16 residues. Data came from immunoSEQ multiplex PCR; TCRdb stores just in-frame clones and leaves some out. Among about 10,000 clones listed, roughly 95% were seen once. The V and J genes are TRBV5-6 and TRBJ1-1, with D unresolved. The sequence came from a boy aged 5-17 years with cystic fibrosis. The sample taken for sequencing was blood. The CDR3 spells CASTPAGKRSSGEAFF. CDR3 DNA: TGTGCCAGCACCCCAGCCGGGAAAAGGAGTTCGGGAGAAGCTTTCTTT.